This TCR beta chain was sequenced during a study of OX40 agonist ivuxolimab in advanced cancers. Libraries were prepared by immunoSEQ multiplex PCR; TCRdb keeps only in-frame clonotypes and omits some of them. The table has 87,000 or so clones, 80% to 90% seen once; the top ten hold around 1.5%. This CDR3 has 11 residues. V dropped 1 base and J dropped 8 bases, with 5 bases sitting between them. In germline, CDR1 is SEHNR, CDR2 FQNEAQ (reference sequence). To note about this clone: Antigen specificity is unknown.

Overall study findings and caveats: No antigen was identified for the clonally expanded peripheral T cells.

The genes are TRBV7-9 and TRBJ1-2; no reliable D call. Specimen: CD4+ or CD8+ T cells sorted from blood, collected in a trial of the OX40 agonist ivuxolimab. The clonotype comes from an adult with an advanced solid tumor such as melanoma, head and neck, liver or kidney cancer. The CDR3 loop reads CASSLDAGYTF. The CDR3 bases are TGTGCCAGCAGCTTAGATGCAGGCTACACCTTC.